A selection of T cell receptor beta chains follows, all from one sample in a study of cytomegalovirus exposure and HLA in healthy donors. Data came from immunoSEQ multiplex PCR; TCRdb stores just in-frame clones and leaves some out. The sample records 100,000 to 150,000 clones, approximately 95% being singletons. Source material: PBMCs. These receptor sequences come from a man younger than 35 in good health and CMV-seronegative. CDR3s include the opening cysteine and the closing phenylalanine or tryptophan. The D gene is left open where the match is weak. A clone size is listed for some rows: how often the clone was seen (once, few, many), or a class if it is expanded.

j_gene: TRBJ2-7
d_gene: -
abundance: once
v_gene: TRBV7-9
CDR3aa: CASSAQGYEQYF
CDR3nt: TGTGCCAGCAGCGCTCAGGGCTACGAGCAGTACTTC

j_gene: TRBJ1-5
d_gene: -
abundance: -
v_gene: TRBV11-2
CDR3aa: CASSDVLKAGYQPQHF
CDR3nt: TGTGCCAGCAGCGACGTCTTAAAGGCAGGGTATCAGCCCCAGCATTTT

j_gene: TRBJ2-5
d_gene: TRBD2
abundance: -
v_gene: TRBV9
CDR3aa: CASSNSGRGETQYF
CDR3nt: TGTGCCAGCAGCAATAGCGGGAGAGGAGAGACCCAGTACTTC

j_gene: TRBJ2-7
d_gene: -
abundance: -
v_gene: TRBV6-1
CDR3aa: CASRMPGYESYEQYF
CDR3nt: TGTGCCAGCAGGATGCCCGGGTATGAGTCCTACGAGCAGTACTTC

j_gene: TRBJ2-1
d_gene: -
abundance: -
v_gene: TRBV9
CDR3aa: CASSVQGSYNEQFF
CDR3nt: TGTGCCAGCAGCGTGCAGGGCTCCTACAATGAGCAGTTCTTC

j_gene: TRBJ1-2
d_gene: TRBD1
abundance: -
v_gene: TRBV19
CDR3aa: CASSMAGTGIYYGYTF
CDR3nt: TGTGCCAGTAGTATGGCCGGGACAGGGATTTACTATGGCTACACCTTC

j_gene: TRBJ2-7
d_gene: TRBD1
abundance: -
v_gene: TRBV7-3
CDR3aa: CASSQGQGAYEQYF
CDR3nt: TGTGCCAGCAGCCAGGGACAGGGGGCCTACGAGCAGTACTTC

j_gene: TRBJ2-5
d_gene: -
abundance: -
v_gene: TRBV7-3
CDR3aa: CASSPSGVRETQYF
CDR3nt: TGTGCCAGCAGCCCTTCAGGGGTCCGAGAGACCCAGTACTTC

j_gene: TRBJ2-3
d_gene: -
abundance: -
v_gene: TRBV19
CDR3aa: CASSTQGEAGTQYF
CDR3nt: TGTGCCAGTAGTACCCAAGGCGAAGCAGGTACGCAGTATTTT

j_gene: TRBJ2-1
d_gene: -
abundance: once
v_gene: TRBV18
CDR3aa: CASSLRGTSYNEQFF
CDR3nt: TGTGCCAGCTCCCTCAGGGGAACCTCCTACAATGAGCAGTTCTTC

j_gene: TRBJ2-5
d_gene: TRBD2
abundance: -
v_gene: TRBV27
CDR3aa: CASSPWTSGRETQYF
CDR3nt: TGTGCCAGCAGTCCTTGGACTAGCGGGAGAGAGACCCAGTACTTC

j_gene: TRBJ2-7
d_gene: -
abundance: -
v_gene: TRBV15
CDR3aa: CATSRLQGRNYEQYF
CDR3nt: TGTGCCACCAGCAGACTACAGGGACGGAACTACGAGCAGTACTTC

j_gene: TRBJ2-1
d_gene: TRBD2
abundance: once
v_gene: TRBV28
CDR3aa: CASTKIEGTSGSGEQFF
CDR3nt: TGTGCCAGCACCAAAATCGAAGGGACTAGCGGGAGCGGGGAGCAGTTCTTC

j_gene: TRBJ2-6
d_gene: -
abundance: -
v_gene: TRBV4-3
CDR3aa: CASSQDPSHSSGANVLTF
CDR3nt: TGCGCCAGCAGCCAAGACCCGTCTCATAGCTCTGGGGCCAACGTCCTGACTTTC

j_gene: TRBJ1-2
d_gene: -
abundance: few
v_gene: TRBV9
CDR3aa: CASSAPTGGRYGYTF
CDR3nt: TGTGCCAGCAGCGCCCCTACGGGGGGCAGGTATGGCTACACCTTC

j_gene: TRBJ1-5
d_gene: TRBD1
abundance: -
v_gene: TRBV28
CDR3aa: CASSYLGGDRALNQPQHF
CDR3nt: TGTGCCAGCAGTTACCTGGGGGGCGACAGGGCCCTCAATCAGCCCCAGCATTTT

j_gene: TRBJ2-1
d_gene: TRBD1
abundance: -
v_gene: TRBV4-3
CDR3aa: CASSPGTGLYNEQFF
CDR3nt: TGCGCCAGCAGCCCCGGGACAGGGTTGTACAATGAGCAGTTCTTC

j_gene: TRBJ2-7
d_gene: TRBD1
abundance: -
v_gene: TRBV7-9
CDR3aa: CASSFHLGQGGDEQYF
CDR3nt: TGTGCCAGCAGCTTTCATCTGGGACAGGGGGGCGACGAGCAGTACTTC

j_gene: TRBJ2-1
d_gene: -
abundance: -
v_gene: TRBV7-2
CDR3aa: CASSLGPLGSSDNEQFF
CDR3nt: TGTGCCAGCAGCTTAGGTCCCCTGGGTTCTAGCGACAATGAGCAGTTCTTC

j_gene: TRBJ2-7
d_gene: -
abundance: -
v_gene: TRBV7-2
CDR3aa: CASSLDYQYEQYF
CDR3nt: TGTGCCAGCAGCTTAGACTACCAGTACGAGCAGTACTTC

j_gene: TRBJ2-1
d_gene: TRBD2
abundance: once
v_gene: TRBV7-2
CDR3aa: CASRPPAGAYNEQFF
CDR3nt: TGTGCCAGCAGACCCCCGGCGGGGGCCTACAATGAGCAGTTCTTC

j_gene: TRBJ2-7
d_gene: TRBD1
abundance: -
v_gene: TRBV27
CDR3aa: CASSFTGGPNEQYF
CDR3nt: TGTGCCAGCAGTTTCACAGGGGGCCCGAACGAGCAGTACTTC

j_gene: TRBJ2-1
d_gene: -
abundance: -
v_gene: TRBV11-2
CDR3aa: CASSLGQIYNEQFF
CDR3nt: TGTGCCAGCAGCTTAGGACAGATCTACAATGAGCAGTTCTTC

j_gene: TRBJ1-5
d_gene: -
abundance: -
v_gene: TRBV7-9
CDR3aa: CASSLGGDNQPQHF
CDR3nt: TGTGCCAGCAGCTTAGGGGGCGACAATCAGCCCCAGCATTTT

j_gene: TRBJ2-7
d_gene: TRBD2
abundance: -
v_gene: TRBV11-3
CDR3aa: CASSSGLAGHEQYF
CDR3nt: TGTGCCAGCAGCTCGGGACTAGCGGGGCACGAGCAGTACTTC

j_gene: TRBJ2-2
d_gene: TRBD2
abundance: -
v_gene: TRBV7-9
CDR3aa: CASSPSVREGGTGELFF
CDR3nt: TGTGCCAGCAGCCCGAGCGTCCGGGAGGGCGGCACCGGGGAGCTGTTTTTT

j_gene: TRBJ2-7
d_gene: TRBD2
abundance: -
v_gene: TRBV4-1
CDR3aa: CASSRTRAGGADEQYF
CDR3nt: TGCGCCAGCAGCCGGACAAGGGCGGGAGGGGCTGACGAGCAGTACTTC

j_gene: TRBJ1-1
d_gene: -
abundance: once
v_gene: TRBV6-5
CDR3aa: CASSYTDRTVSEAFF
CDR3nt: TGTGCCAGCAGTTATACCGACAGGACAGTTTCTGAAGCTTTCTTT

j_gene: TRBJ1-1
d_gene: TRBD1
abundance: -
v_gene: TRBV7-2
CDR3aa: CASSLAGQGLVTEAFF
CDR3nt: TGTGCCAGCAGCTTAGCCGGACAGGGTTTGGTGACTGAAGCTTTCTTT

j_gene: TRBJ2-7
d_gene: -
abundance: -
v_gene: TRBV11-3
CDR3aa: CASSLSLVGDEQYF
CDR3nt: TGTGCCAGCAGCTTATCACTAGTTGGTGACGAGCAGTACTTC

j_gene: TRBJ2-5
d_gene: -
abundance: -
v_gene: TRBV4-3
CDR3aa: CASSQEWGLQETQYF
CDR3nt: TGCGCCAGCAGCCAAGAGTGGGGGCTCCAAGAGACCCAGTACTTC

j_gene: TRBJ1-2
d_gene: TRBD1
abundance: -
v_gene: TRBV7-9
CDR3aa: CASSLESGTGAGYTF
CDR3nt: TGTGCCAGCAGCTTAGAATCCGGGACAGGGGCTGGCTACACCTTC

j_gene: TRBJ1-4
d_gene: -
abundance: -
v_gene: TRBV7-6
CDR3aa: CASSRLGRQATNEKLFF
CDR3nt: TGTGCCAGCAGCCGCCTGGGCCGACAGGCAACTAATGAAAAACTGTTTTTT

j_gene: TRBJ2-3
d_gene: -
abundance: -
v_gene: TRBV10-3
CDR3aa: CAITQRGTDTQYF
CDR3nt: TGTGCCATCACCCAGCGAGGCACAGATACGCAGTATTTT

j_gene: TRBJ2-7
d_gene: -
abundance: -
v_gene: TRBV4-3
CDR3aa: CASSQGRGRIYEQYF
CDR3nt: TGCGCCAGCAGCCAAGGACGCGGCAGAATCTACGAGCAGTACTTC

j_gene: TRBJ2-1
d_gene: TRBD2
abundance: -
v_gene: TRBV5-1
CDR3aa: CASSSGTSGINEQFF
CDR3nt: TGCGCCAGCAGCTCCGGGACTAGCGGGATTAATGAGCAGTTCTTC

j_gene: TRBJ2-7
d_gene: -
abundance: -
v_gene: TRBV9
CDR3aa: CASSPTSRSYEQYF
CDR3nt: TGTGCCAGCAGCCCCACTAGCCGATCCTACGAGCAGTACTTC

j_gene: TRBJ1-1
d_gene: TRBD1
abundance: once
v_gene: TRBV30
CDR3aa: CAWSALQGVKAFF
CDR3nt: TGTGCCTGGAGTGCCCTCCAGGGGGTAAAAGCTTTCTTT